Listed below are T cell receptor beta chains from one sample, sequenced in a study of blood T cell repertoires in COVID-19. Generated by immunoSEQ multiplex PCR, the TCRdb table keeps only in-frame clones and is missing some. The data hold 55,000 to 70,000 clones, with around 76% observed a single time. The sequenced material came from peripheral blood. The source is a woman in her fifties or sixties with acute or convalescent COVID-19. The CDR3 runs from the conserved cysteine through the conserved F or W. A clone size is listed for some rows: how often the clone was seen (once, few, many), or a class if it is expanded.

TRBJ1-4,TRBV5-6,NA,CASSPVGAGDEKLFF
TRBJ2-3,TRBV12-5,NA,CASASSSTDTQYF
TRBJ2-7,TRBV6-2/TRBV6-3,NA,CASSSSGGPYEQYF
TRBJ2-1,TRBV4-3,NA,CASSPVEGYNEQFF
TRBJ2-7,TRBV20-1,NA,CSASKGFEQYF
TRBJ2-1,TRBV5-1,few,CASSFWDRKVNEQFF
TRBJ2-5,TRBV10-2,few,CASKVQTGGQETQYF
TRBJ1-2,TRBV4-1,NA,CASSQDATGIYGYTF
TRBJ1-6,TRBV7-3,once,CASSSLTGLPLHF
TRBJ2-7,TRBV14,NA,CASQRGGTSPYEQYF
TRBJ1-6,TRBV15,NA,CATSRDLPNGGGGNSPLHF
TRBJ1-2,TRBV7-2,NA,CASSLPGYGYTF
TRBJ1-1,TRBV18,NA,CASSPGLNTEAFF
TRBJ2-3,TRBV24-1,NA,CATSGGHPSRDTQYF
TRBJ1-4,TRBV19,once,CASSETFGEKGNEKLFF
TRBJ1-1,TRBV4-1,NA,CASSQSGAGPEAFF
TRBJ1-2,TRBV5-5,NA,CASSFPSGLPNYGYTF
TRBJ1-1,TRBV6-1,many,CASSEVGGTGTEAFF
TRBJ1-5,TRBV6-5,NA,CASTWGSLRDQPQHF
TRBJ1-5,TRBV12-2,once,CASRLAQGGSQPQHF
TRBJ1-1,TRBV14,few,CASSQSGEWTEAFF
TRBJ1-6,TRBV27,NA,CASSTDRVGNSPLHF